The rows below give T cell receptor beta chains drawn from one sample of a study. TCRdb ran MiXCR on the 5' RACE reads and lists one entry per CDR3 protein. The data contain under 35,000 distinct CDR3 sequences, about 24% of them singletons. Sequencing was carried out using memory CD4+ T cells sorted from blood. The receptors come from a female donor with breast cancer. Each CDR3 is given with its conserved first and last residue. D genes are given only for firm matches. The size field is filled for only some rows; it gives once, few, many or a size class.

j_call clone_size v_call d_call cdr3_nt cdr3_aa
TRBJ2-7 many TRBV12-3/TRBV12-4 NA TGTGCCAGCAGTTTAGTTGGAGGGATCTACGAGCAGTACTTC CASSLVGGIYEQYF
TRBJ1-3 few TRBV12-3/TRBV12-4 TRBD1 TGTGCCAGCACTCTCAACCCAGGGGGCGGAAACACCATATATTTT CASTLNPGGGNTIYF
TRBJ2-7 NA TRBV7-6 NA TGTGCCAGCACAGACGACGTCTACGAGCAGTACTTC CASTDDVYEQYF
TRBJ1-1 few TRBV24-1 TRBD1 TGTGCCACCAGTGATCCCGACAGGGGATTTGAAGCTTTCTTT CATSDPDRGFEAFF
TRBJ2-3 few TRBV29-1 TRBD1 TGCAGCGCCCGGGACAGACGAGGTACAGATACGCAGTATTTT CSARDRRGTDTQYF
TRBJ1-1 NA TRBV6-2/TRBV6-3 NA TGTGCCAGCAGTACTATCCCGTACAGCACTGAAGCTTTCTTT CASSTIPYSTEAFF
TRBJ2-7 NA TRBV3-1 NA TGTGCCAGCCGTCTAGCAGGAAACGAGCAGTACTTC CASRLAGNEQYF
TRBJ2-2 few TRBV7-3 TRBD2 TGTGCCAGCAGCTTAAGTTCTAGCGGGAGGGCCGATAGCGGGGAGCTGTTTTTT CASSLSSSGRADSGELFF
TRBJ2-1 medium-sized TRBV5-1 NA TGCGCCACCTCTCAGACACCAAACAATGAGCAGTTCTTC CATSQTPNNEQFF
TRBJ2-7 medium-sized TRBV6-5 NA TGTGCCAGCAGCGCAGGGTCCCCCTGGGTGACCTACGAGCAGTACTTC CASSAGSPWVTYEQYF
TRBJ1-1 NA TRBV6-5 NA TGTGCCAGCAGTTCGTGGGGCGCGGGAGCTTTCTTT CASSSWGAGAFF
TRBJ2-7 NA TRBV12-3/TRBV12-4 TRBD1 TGTGCCAGCAAGGGACAGGGTAACTACGAGCAGTACTTC CASKGQGNYEQYF
TRBJ2-6 many TRBV6-5 TRBD1 TGTGCCAGCACCCAGTGGGGACAGGGGGCGCTTGGGGCCAACGTCCTGACTTTC CASTQWGQGALGANVLTF
TRBJ2-1 NA TRBV3-1 TRBD1 TGTGCCAGCAGCCTTCCTGGGACAGGGAACTCCTACAATGAGCAGTTCTTC CASSLPGTGNSYNEQFF
TRBJ1-3 NA TRBV6-6 NA TGTGCCAGCAGTTTGGTAGGAAACACCATATATTTT CASSLVGNTIYF
TRBJ1-1 NA TRBV27 NA TGTGCCATCCCGGGGGTGAACACTGAAGCTTTCTTT CAIPGVNTEAFF
TRBJ2-1 few TRBV24-1 NA TGTGCCACCAGTGATAGAAAAATGGACGGATTCTCCTACAATGAGCAGTTCTTC CATSDRKMDGFSYNEQFF
TRBJ2-7 NA TRBV7-2 NA TGTGCCAGCAGCTTGGGCCGGGGCTACGAGCAGTACTTC CASSLGRGYEQYF
TRBJ2-7 NA TRBV28 NA TGTGCCAGCAGTTTAATCGGGGATCCCTACGAGCAGTACTTC CASSLIGDPYEQYF
TRBJ2-1 medium-sized TRBV6-2/TRBV6-3 TRBD2 TGTGCCAGCATCGGCGGGAGAGTTGGGGGAAACAATGAGCAGTTCTTC CASIGGRVGGNNEQFF
TRBJ2-3 many TRBV4-2 NA TGTGCCAGCAGCCCCGGAGGGGGGGTAACAGATACGCAGTATTTT CASSPGGGVTDTQYF
TRBJ2-1 many TRBV20-1 TRBD2 TGCAGTGCTGCTGCTAGCGGGGTGTACAATGAGCAGTTCTTC CSAAASGVYNEQFF
TRBJ1-4 NA TRBV27 NA TGTGCCAGCAGTCCAAGGGGACTACAGCTGTTTTTT CASSPRGLQLFF